This TCR beta chain was obtained from a study of post-analysis software for immune sequencing data. Study-level background: Multiple sclerosis in the patients followed relapsing-remitting, secondary progressive and progressive-relapsing courses.

Turning to this clonotype: What it recognizes is unknown.

TCR beta cDNA libraries had unique molecular identifiers. When about 1 to 11 million T cells were used, they gave hundreds of thousands of cDNA molecules. TCRdb itself ran the PCR reads through MiXCR, one entry per CDR3 protein. Of more than 450,000 distinct CDR3 sequences listed, 40% to 50% are singletons. General study points: Batch-mates among the samples co-clustered strongly by F measure. Higher frequency in patients than in controls was seen for about 5 TRBV segments, with TRBV5-6, TRBV5-1 and TRBV20-1 among them. Multiple sclerosis patients had significantly lower normalized Chao1 diversity than controls.

The CDR3 sequence is 13 residues long. Trimming removed 5 bases at V and 3 bases at J, with 8 bases between. Sequences were obtained from blood. The source of this sequence is a girl between 10 and 17 years old with multiple sclerosis. The gene calls are TRBV12-3 or TRBV12-4 and TRBJ1-5; D not resolved. The CDR3 sequence: CASSQRLNQPQHF. CDR3 bases: TGTGCCAGCAGTCAGAGGCTCAATCAGCCCCAGCATTTT.